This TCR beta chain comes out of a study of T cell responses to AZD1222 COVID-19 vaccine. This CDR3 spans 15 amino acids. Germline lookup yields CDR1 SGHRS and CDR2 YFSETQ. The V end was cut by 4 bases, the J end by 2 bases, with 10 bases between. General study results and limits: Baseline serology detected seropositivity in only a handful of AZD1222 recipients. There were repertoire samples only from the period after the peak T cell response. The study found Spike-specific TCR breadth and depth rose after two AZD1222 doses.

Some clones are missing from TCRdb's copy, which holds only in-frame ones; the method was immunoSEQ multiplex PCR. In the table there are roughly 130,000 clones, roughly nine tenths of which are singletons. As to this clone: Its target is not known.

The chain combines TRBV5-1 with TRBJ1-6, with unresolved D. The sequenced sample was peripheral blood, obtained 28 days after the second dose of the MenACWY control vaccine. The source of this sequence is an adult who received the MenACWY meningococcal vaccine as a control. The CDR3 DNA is TGCGCCAGCAGCCCGACGGAAACCTATAATTCACCCCTCCACTTT. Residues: CASSPTETYNSPLHF.